These 31 T cell receptor beta chains were all obtained from the same sample, sequenced in a study of long-term antiretroviral therapy in people with HIV. immunoSEQ v3.0 was run at survey level. Measured with immunoSEQ multiplex PCR; TCRdb has only the in-frame clones, and not every one. The sample carries some 28,000 clones, 85% to 95% recorded once. This sample comprised unsorted PBMCs, obtained 5.3 years after starting antiretroviral therapy. Receptor source: a man in his fifties or sixties with HIV.

This rearrangement joins TRBV5-6 to TRBJ1-6; weak D call: TRBD1 (6 bases). Germline CDR1 reads SGHDT; CDR2 reads YYEEEE. The CDR3 has 13 residues. The V end was cut by 9 bases, the J end by 7 bases, with 14 bases between. The DNA for the CDR3 is TGTGCCACCTCGGGACAAAACAATTCACCCCTCCACTTT. The encoded protein is CATSGQNNSPLHF.

The rearrangement joins TRBV15 to TRBJ1-4; D is uncertain. This CDR3 is 14 amino acids long. V was trimmed by 1 base and J by 1 base, leaving 4 bases between them. Germline V gene data show CDR1 as LNHNV and CDR2 as YYDKDF (reference sequence). Here the CDR3 DNA reads TGTGCCACCAGCAGAGCTGAAACTAATGAAAAACTGTTTTTT. This codes for CATSRAETNEKLFF. The whole variable domain, filled in from reference TRBV15 and TRBJ1-4, reads DAMVIQNPRYQVTQFGKPVTLSCSQTLNHNVMYWYQQKSSQAPKLLFHYYDKDFNNEADTPDNFQSRRPNTSFCFLDIRSPGLGDTAMYLCATSRAETNEKLFFGSGTQLSVL.

The chain links TRBV29-1 to TRBJ2-1; 8 nucleotides align to TRBD1. Trimming at V came to 4 bases and at J to 7 bases, leaving 6 bases not matched to a gene. CDR3 length equals 13 residues. Germline-derived CDR1 and CDR2 are SQVTM and ANQGSEA. CDR3 sequence (DNA): TGCAGCGTTGTCAGGGGGCAATGGAATGAGCAGTTCTTC. Encoded protein: CSVVRGQWNEQFF.

The genes are TRBV4-2 and TRBJ2-3; TRBD2 might be the D (5 bases). There are 16 residues in the CDR3. V gave up 1 base and J gave up 0 bases, with 11 bases separating them. Germline V gene data show CDR1 as LGHNA and CDR2 as YNFKEQ. CDR3 region: CASSQGAGLSTDTQYF. Written as DNA, the CDR3 is TGTGCCAGCAGCCAAGGGGCGGGTTTGAGCACAGATACGCAGTATTTT.

The chain employs TRBV29-1 and TRBJ2-3; 11 positions match TRBD2. The CDR3 runs to 16 residues. CDR1 SQVTM and CDR2 ANQGSEA come from the germline V gene. V lost 4 bases to trimming and J lost 0 bases; unmatched junction nucleotides: 6. Here the CDR3 reads CSVVASGGSSTDTQYF. CDR3 coding DNA: TGCAGCGTTGTGGCTAGCGGGGGGAGTAGCACAGATACGCAGTATTTT.

The chain carries TRBV6-5 and TRBJ1-1, with a possible D match to TRBD1 (6 bases). CDR3 length: 15 residues. Germline loops: CDR1 MNHEY, CDR2 SVGAGI. V shed 0 bases and J shed 0 bases, with 8 bases lying between them. CDR3 region: CASSYSRGLNTEAFF. The DNA for the CDR3 is TGTGCCAGCAGTTACTCGCGGGGGCTGAACACTGAAGCTTTCTTT.

The chain is built from TRBV25-1 and TRBJ2-6; no definite D call. The V end lost 4 bases, the J end lost 0 bases, and 16 bases lay between the germline ends. From germline, CDR1 is MGHDK and CDR2 SYGVNS. The CDR3 runs to 18 residues. The CDR3 sequence is CASSGYGGVSSGANVLTF. DNA of the CDR3: TGTGCCAGCAGTGGTTATGGTGGGGTCTCCTCTGGGGCCAACGTCCTGACTTTC.

The chain couples TRBV5-1 to TRBJ2-1; D is uncertain. Trimming cost V 2 bases and J 7 bases, with 4 bases left between them. The V gene's germline CDR1 is SGHRS and CDR2 YFSETQ. There are 11 residues in the CDR3. The CDR3 is CASSFLNEQFF. The DNA of the CDR3 is TGCGCCAGCAGCTTCCTTAATGAGCAGTTCTTC. The full variable domain, rest sourced from reference TRBV5-1 and TRBJ2-1, is KAGVTQTPRYLIKTRGQQVTLSCSPISGHRSVSWYQQTPGQGLQFLFEYFSETQRNKGNFPGRFSGRQFSNSRSEMNVSTLELGDSALYLCASSFLNEQFFGPGTRLTVL.

This sequence joins TRBV4-3 and TRBJ2-7; 7 bases are shared with TRBD2. The CDR3 contains 16 residues. The ends lost 1 base at V and 1 base at J; junction bases unmatched: 7. CDR1 and CDR2 (germline): LGHNA, YSLEER. The CDR3, as DNA: TGCGCCAGCAGCCAAGGGAATCTAGCGGCGTCCTACGAGCAGTACTTC. Protein product: CASSQGNLAASYEQYF.

The rearrangement uses TRBV9 and TRBJ2-3; TRBD2 might be the D (7 bases). The ends were cut back, 3 bases at V and 4 bases at J, with 12 bases in the middle. The CDR3 contains 14 residues. The germline V gene has CDR1 SGDLS and CDR2 YYNGEE. CDR3 loop: CASSGAGGPDTQYF. As DNA, the CDR3 is TGTGCCAGCAGCGGGGCCGGGGGGCCAGATACGCAGTATTTT.

This sequence joins TRBV7-9 and TRBJ1-1; no firm D call. The CDR3 is made up of 11 amino acids. V was cut by 7 bases and J by 5 bases, with 8 bases left in between. The germline V gene has CDR1 SEHNR and CDR2 FQNEAQ (reference sequence). As DNA, the CDR3 is TGTGCCAGCACCCCCAAGACTGAAGCTTTCTTT. This translates into CASTPKTEAFF.

This clone was detected only once. The chain is built from TRBV27 and TRBJ2-2, with TRBD2 identical over 12 bases. CDR3 length: 18 residues. J lost 4 bases, V lost 3 bases, and 9 bases had no gene match. CDR1 and CDR2 (germline): MNHEY, SMNVEV (reference sequence). The CDR3 is CASSFIRLAGVSTGELFF. The CDR3, as DNA: TGTGCCAGCAGTTTCATCCGACTAGCGGGGGTCAGCACCGGGGAGCTGTTTTTT.

This chain connects TRBV11-2 to TRBJ2-5, with TRBD1 as a possible D gene (5 bases). CDR3 length: 15 amino acids. Germline loops: CDR1 SGHAT, CDR2 FQNNGV. V lost 2 bases to trimming and J lost 2 bases, with 12 bases between them. CDR3 in DNA: TGTGCCAGCAGCTTATTCAGGGTGGAACAAGAGACCCAGTACTTC. This translates into CASSLFRVEQETQYF.

This chain links TRBV10-1 with TRBJ2-3; 12 positions match TRBD2. The V segment lost 9 bases and the J segment 4 bases; nucleotides outside the gene matches: 5. Germline lookup yields CDR1 WNHNN and CDR2 SYGVQD (reference sequence). The CDR3 consists of 14 residues. Written as DNA, the CDR3 is TGCGCCAGTCCTAGCGGGGGGGGGTCAGATACGCAGTATTTT. This encodes CASPSGGGSDTQYF.

The J gene is TRBJ2-7, the V gene TRBV6-6; perhaps D is TRBD1 or TRBD2 (6 bases each). The CDR3 contains 13 residues. Per germline, CDR1 MNHNY and CDR2 SVGAGI (reference sequence). The V end was cut by 2 bases, the J end by 5 bases, with 10 bases between. This CDR3 is CASSYRGRDEQYF. In nucleotides, the CDR3 is TGTGCCAGCAGTTACCGGGGGCGGGACGAGCAGTACTTC.

The CDR3 sequence: CASSGGLASTGELFF. The CDR3 DNA follows: TGTGCCAGCAGCGGAGGACTAGCTAGCACCGGGGAGCTGTTTTTT. The chain has TRBV9 and TRBJ2-2; TRBD2 aligns across 8 bases. This CDR3 spans 15 amino acids. The V and J ends lost 3 bases and 4 bases, in that order; junction bases with no gene match: 5. Germline CDR1 reads SGDLS; CDR2 reads YYNGEE.

The rearrangement uses TRBV5-1 and TRBJ2-7; D unclear. The CDR3 spans 15 residues. Trimming stripped 0 bases from V and 2 bases from J, with 12 bases between. The germline V gene encodes CDR1 SGHRS and CDR2 YFSETQ. This CDR3 is CASSLDRTDTYEQYF. The CDR3 coding sequence is TGCGCCAGCAGCTTGGATAGGACCGATACCTACGAGCAGTACTTC.

The chain has TRBV18 and TRBJ2-7; D call uncertain. The CDR3 runs to 14 residues. V was cut by 3 bases and J by 2 bases, with 11 bases left in between. Germline V gives CDR1 KGHSH, CDR2 LQKENI. The CDR3 spells CASSPAPVAYEQYF. The CDR3 DNA follows: TGTGCCAGCTCACCCGCCCCGGTGGCCTACGAGCAGTACTTC.

The CDR3 nucleotides are TGTGCCAGCAGTGCGTCCGGGACAGGGGGCCCCACTGAAGCTTTCTTT. Protein sequence: CASSASGTGGPTEAFF. The chain uses TRBV6-1 and TRBJ1-1; the match to TRBD1 covers 12 bases. Trimming cost V 4 bases and J 4 bases; bases outside gene matches: 7. Germline lookup yields CDR1 MNHNS and CDR2 SASEGT. This CDR3 region has 16 residues.

Only one count was recorded for this clone. The V call is TRBV5-1, the J call TRBJ2-2; 8 nucleotides match TRBD1. Germline V gene sequence: CDR1 SGHRS, CDR2 YFSETQ. V lost 4 bases and J lost 1; bases outside the gene matches: 6. CDR3 length equals 16 residues. The CDR3 region has the DNA TGCGCCAGCAGCCCGGCTGGGACAGGGAACACCGGGGAGCTGTTTTTT. Translation: CASSPAGTGNTGELFF.

The CDR3 region has the DNA TGTGCCAGCAACCCCTGGGGGAGCTACGAGCAGTACTTC. This sequence encodes CASNPWGSYEQYF. The chain employs TRBV5-4 and TRBJ2-7, with D tentatively TRBD1 or TRBD2 (5 bases each). The length of the CDR3 is 13 residues. Germline V gene sequence: CDR1 SGHNT, CDR2 YYREEE (reference sequence). V was clipped by 6 bases and J by 3 bases, with 13 bases between them. Combining the CDR3 with reference TRBV5-4 and TRBJ2-7 gives the whole variable domain ETGVTQSPTHLIKTRGQQVTLRCSSQSGHNTVSWYQQALGQGPQFIFQYYREEENGRGNFPPRFSGLQFPNYSSELNVNALELDDSALYLCASNPWGSYEQYFGPGTRLTVT.

This chain joins TRBV6-1 and TRBJ2-3; D uncertain. This CDR3 comprises 11 residues. Trimming shortened V by 4 bases and J by 4 bases, and 3 bases separated the two germline ends. The germline V gene has CDR1 MNHNS and CDR2 SASEGT. The DNA for the CDR3 is TGTGCCAGCAGTGCGTCAGATACGCAGTATTTT. Protein product: CASSASDTQYF.

This chain uses TRBV5-4 with TRBJ1-1; the D is unclear. The CDR3 is 12 residues long. Trimming took 1 base from V and 4 from J, leaving 5 bases between them. CDR1 is SGHNT, CDR2 YYREEE, per germline (reference sequence). CDR3 nucleotides: TGTGCCAGCAGCTTGAAGGGCACTGAAGCTTTCTTT. It translates to CASSLKGTEAFF.

CDR3 sequence: CAISAPSSGGDLSNEQFF. CDR3 nucleotide sequence: TGTGCCATCAGTGCGCCTTCTAGCGGGGGGGATCTTAGCAATGAGCAGTTCTTC. This chain connects TRBV10-3 to TRBJ2-1; 12 nucleotides match TRBD2. The CDR3 sequence is 18 residues long. Per germline, CDR1 ENHRY and CDR2 SYGVKD. V trimming: 4 bases; J trimming: 6 bases; junction bases outside the gene matches: 13.

The chain combines TRBV2 with TRBJ2-2; D is unclear. V was pared by 4 bases and J by 0 bases, with 6 bases between. Germline assignment: CDR1 SNHLY and CDR2 FYNNEI. CDR3 length equals 14 residues. CDR3 in DNA: TGTGCCAGCAGTGCCGGCTCGAACACCGGGGAGCTGTTTTTT. Its translation is CASSAGSNTGELFF.

This clone was found once. The gene calls are TRBV4-3 and TRBJ2-3; D not certain. The CDR3 loop spans 13 amino acids. Trimming shortened V by 0 bases and J by 0 bases, and 1 base separated the two germline ends. Germline V gives CDR1 LGHNA, CDR2 YSLEER. The CDR3 region is CASSQDSTDTQYF. The DNA of the CDR3 is TGCGCCAGCAGCCAAGATAGCACAGATACGCAGTATTTT.

The chain is built from TRBV25-1 and TRBJ2-7, with D perhaps matching TRBD1 (8 bases). V lost 8 bases and J 4 bases, leaving 15 bases between the germline ends. Germline V lookup: CDR1 MGHDK, CDR2 SYGVNS. This CDR3 region has 13 residues. CDR3 nucleotide sequence: TGTGCCAGCGGAGACAGGGGAGGGTACGAGCAGTACTTC. This gives the protein CASGDRGGYEQYF.

The rearrangement links TRBV27 to TRBJ1-2; 7 bases are shared with TRBD1. The V gene's germline CDR1 is MNHEY and CDR2 SMNVEV (reference sequence). The CDR3 covers 13 residues. V lost 2 bases, J lost 10 bases, and 7 bases stayed unmatched. CDR3 DNA sequence: TGTGCCAGCAGTTTAAACAGACAGGGCCTCTACACCTTC. It codes for CASSLNRQGLYTF.

The chain couples TRBV2 to TRBJ1-5, with TRBD1 matching 9 bases. The V gene's germline CDR1 is SNHLY and CDR2 FYNNEI. The junction had 4 bases not matched to a gene; V was cut back by 8 bases and J by 5 bases. This CDR3 spans 13 amino acids. CDR3 nucleotide sequence: TGTGCCAGCGGGGACAGGGAGGATCAGCCCCAGCATTTT. Protein sequence: CASGDREDQPQHF.

This chain joins TRBV13 and TRBJ2-3; no firm D call. In germline, CDR1 is PRHDT, CDR2 FYEKMQ (reference sequence). Trimming cost V 2 bases and J 6 bases, with 18 bases left between them. The CDR3 runs to 16 residues. The CDR3 nucleotides read TGTGCCAGCAGCTTAAAGTTTGGGCGGCTGCCGGATACGCAGTATTTT. Protein product: CASSLKFGRLPDTQYF.

J is TRBJ1-4 and V is TRBV4-3; D remains ambiguous. The CDR3 extends over 15 amino acids. Germline V gene data show CDR1 as LGHNA and CDR2 as YSLEER. The V and J ends lost 1 base and 7 bases respectively, with 13 bases between them. The CDR3 spells CASSQVAMTGEKLFF. As DNA, the CDR3 is TGCGCCAGCAGCCAAGTAGCCATGACGGGTGAAAAACTGTTTTTT.